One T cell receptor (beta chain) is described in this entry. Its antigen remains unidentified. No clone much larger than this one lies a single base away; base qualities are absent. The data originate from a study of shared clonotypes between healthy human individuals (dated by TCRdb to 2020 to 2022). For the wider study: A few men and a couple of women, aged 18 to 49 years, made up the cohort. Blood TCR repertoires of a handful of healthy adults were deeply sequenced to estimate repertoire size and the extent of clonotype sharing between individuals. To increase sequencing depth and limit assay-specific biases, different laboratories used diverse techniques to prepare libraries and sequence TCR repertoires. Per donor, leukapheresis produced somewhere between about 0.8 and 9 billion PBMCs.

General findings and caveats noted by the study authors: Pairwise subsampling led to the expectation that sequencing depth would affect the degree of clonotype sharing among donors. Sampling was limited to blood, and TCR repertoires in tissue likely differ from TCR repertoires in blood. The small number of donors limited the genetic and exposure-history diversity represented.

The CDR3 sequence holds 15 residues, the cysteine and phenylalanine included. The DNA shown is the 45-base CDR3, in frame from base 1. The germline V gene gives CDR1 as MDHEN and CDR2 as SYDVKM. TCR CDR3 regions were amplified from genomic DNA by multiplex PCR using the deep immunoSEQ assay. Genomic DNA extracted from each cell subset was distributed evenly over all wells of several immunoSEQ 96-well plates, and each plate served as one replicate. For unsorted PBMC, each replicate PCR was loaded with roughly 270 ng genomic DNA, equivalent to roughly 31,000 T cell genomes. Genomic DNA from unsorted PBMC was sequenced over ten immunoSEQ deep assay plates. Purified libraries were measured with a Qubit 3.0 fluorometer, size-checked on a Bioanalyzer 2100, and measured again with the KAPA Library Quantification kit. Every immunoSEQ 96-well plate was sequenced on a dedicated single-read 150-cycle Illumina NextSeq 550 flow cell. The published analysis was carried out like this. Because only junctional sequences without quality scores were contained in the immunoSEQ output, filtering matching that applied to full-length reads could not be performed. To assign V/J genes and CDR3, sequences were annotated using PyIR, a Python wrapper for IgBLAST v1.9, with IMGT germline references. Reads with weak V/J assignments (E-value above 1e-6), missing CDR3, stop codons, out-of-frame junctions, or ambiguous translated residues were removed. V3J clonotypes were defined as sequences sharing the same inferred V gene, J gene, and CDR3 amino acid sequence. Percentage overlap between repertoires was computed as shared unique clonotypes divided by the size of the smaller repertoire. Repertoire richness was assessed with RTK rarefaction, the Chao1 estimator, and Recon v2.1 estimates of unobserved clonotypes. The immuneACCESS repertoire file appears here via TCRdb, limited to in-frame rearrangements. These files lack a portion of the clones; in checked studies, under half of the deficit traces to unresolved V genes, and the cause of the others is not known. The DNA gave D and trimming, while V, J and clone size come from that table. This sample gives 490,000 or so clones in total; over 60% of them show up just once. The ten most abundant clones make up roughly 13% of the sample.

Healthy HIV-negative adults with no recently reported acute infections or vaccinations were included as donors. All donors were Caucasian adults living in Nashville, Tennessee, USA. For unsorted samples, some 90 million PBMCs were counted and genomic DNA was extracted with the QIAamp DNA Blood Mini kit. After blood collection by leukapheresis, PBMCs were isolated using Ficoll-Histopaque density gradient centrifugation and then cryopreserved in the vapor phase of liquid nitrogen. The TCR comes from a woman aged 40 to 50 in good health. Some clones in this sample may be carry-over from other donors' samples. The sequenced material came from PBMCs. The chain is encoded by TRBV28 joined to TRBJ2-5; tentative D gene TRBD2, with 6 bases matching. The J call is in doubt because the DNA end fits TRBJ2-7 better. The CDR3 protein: CASSFPGRPPYEQYF. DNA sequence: TGTGCCAGCAGTTTCCCAGGGAGGCCCCCCTACGAGCAGTACTTC.